The clone carrying this T cell receptor beta chain was counted once. Its matching antigen is unknown. Patients in the study, people with chemo-refractory metastatic non-small-cell lung cancer, received focal radiation plus ipilimumab CTLA-4 blockade. The data derive from a study of radiotherapy plus CTLA-4 blockade in lung cancer. Study overall: Roughly a sixth of enrolled patients responded objectively, and more than 25% had disease control. Broader study findings: Early shifts in blood T cell clones, with interferon-beta, reportedly predicted response best. Tumor-origin TCR clones grew in blood after radiotherapy plus ipilimumab.

Libraries were prepared by immunoSEQ multiplex PCR; TCRdb keeps only in-frame clonotypes and omits some of them. This sample has some 110,000 clones, with 70% to 90% found just once. CDR1 and CDR2 (germline): MNHEY, SMNVEV (reference sequence). This CDR3 is 15 amino acids long. The trim removed 6 bases at V and 4 bases at J, leaving 8 bases unmatched. The V call is TRBV27, the J call TRBJ2-1; 8 nucleotides match TRBD2. Specimen: peripheral blood, collected from a patient treated with radiotherapy plus ipilimumab. The sequence derives from a human donor with non-small cell lung cancer that progressed on radiotherapy plus ipilimumab. Some clones in this sample may be carry-over from other donors' samples. CDR3: CASSQLSGEYNEQFF. CDR3 bases: TGTGCCAGCAGCCAACTTAGCGGGGAGTACAATGAGCAGTTCTTC.